This TCR beta chain derives from a study of blood T cell repertoires in COVID-19. As for the study in general: Nucleic acid was either cDNA or gDNA, and it came from T cells, B-cell-depleted T cells, or PBMCs.

Germline values: CDR1 MNHEY, CDR2 SMNVEV (reference sequence). The CDR3 extends over 15 amino acids. V lost 7 bases, J lost 2 bases, and 8 bases stayed unmatched. Per the study methods: Reference gene primer amplification gave nucleated cell count estimates. Produced via immunoSEQ multiplex PCR; TCRdb's table is partial and in-frame only. V and J calls plus clone size are reproduced from that table; the DNA served to infer D and trimming. The sample holds over 85,000 clones, around 75% seen once. V usage is TRBV27 and J usage is TRBJ2-5; 9 bases are shared with TRBD2. The receptor was derived from a man between 70 and 80 years old with acute or convalescent COVID-19. The sequenced material came from peripheral blood. This CDR3 is CASTKAGGGQETQYF. As DNA, the CDR3 is TGTGCCAGCACCAAAGCGGGAGGCGGGCAAGAGACCCAGTACTTC.